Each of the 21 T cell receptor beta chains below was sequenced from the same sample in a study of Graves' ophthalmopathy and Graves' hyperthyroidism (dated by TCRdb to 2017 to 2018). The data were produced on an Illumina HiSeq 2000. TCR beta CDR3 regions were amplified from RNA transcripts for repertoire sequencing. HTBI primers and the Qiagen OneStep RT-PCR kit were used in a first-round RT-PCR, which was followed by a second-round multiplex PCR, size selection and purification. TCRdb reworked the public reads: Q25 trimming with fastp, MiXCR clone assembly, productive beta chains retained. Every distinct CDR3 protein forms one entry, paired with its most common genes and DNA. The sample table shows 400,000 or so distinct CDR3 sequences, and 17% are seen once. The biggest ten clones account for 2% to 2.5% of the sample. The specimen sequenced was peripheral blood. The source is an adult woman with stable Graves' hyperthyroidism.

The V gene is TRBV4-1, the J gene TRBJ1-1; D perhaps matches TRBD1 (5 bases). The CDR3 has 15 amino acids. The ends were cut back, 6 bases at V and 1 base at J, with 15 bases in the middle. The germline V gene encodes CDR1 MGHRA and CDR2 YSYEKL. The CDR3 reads CASRPITGGNTEAFF. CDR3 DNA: TGCGCCAGCAGGCCCATTACAGGAGGGAACACTGAAGCTTTCTTT.

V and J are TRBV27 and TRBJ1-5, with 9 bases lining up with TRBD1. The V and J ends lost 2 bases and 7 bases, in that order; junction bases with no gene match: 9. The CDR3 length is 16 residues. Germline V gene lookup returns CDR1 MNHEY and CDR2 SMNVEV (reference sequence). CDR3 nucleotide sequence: TGTGCCAGCAGTTTAGCCGGGACAGGGTCCTTCCAGCCCCAGCATTTT. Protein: CASSLAGTGSFQPQHF.

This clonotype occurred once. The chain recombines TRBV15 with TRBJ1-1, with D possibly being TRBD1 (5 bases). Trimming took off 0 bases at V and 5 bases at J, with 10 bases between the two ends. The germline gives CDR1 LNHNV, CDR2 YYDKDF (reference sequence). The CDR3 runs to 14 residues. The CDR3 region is CATSRDGGWTEAFF. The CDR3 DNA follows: TGTGCCACCAGCAGAGATGGGGGTTGGACTGAAGCTTTCTTT.

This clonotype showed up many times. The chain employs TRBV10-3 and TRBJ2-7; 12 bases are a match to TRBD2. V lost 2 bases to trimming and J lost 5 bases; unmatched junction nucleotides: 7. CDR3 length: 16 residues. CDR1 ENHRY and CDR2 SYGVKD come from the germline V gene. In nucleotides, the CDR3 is TGTGCCATCAGTGAGCCGACTAGCGGGAGAAGGAACGAGCAGTACTTC. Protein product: CAISEPTSGRRNEQYF.

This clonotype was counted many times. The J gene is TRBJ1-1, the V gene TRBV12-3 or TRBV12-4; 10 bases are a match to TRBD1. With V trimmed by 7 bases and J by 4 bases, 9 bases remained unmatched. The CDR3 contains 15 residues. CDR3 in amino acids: CASTTVRDRGTEAFF. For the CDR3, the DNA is TGTGCCAGCACTACCGTCCGGGACAGGGGCACTGAAGCTTTCTTT.

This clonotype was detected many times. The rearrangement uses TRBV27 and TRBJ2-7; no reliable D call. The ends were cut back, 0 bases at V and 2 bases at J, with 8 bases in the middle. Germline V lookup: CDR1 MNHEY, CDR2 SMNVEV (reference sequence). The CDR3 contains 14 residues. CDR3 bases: TGTGCCAGCAGTTTATCTGCCAGCGCCTACGAGCAGTACTTC. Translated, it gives CASSLSASAYEQYF.

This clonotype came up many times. The CDR3 nucleotides read TGTGCCAGCAGTTTAACCGGGAGGGGCTACGAGCAGTACTTC. This codes for CASSLTGRGYEQYF. The chain has TRBV27 and TRBJ2-7; TRBD2 agrees at 8 bases. V was pared by 2 bases and J by 3 bases, with 3 bases of the junction left unmatched. Germline CDR1 MNHEY, CDR2 SMNVEV (reference sequence). CDR3 size: 14 residues.

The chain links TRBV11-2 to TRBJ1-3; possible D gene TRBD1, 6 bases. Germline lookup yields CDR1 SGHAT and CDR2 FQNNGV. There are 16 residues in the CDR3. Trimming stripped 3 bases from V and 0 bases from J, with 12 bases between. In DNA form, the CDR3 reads TGTGCCAGCAGCTTTGGACAGCTCAGCTCTGGAAACACCATATATTTT. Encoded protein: CASSFGQLSSGNTIYF.

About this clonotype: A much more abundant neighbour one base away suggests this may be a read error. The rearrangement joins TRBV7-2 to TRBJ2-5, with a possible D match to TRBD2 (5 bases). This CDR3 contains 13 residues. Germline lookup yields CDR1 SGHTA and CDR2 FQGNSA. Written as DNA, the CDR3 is TGTGCCAGCAGCTCTGTTGTTGGGGAGACCAAGTACTTC. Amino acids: CASSSVVGETKYF.

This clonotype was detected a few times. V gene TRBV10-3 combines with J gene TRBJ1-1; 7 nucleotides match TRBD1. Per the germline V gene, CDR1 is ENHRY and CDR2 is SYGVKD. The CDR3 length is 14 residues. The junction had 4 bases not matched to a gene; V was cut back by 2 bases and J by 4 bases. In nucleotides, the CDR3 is TGTGCCATCAGTGAGGGCAGGGGGATCACTGAAGCTTTCTTT. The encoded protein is CAISEGRGITEAFF.

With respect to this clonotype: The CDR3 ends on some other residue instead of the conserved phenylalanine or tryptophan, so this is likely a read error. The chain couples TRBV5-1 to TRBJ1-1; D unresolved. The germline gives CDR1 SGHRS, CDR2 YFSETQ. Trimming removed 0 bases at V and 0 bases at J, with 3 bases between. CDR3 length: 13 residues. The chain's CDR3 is CASSLAVNTEAFL. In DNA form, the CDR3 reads TGCGCCAGCAGCTTGGCAGTGAACACTGAAGCTTTCTTG.

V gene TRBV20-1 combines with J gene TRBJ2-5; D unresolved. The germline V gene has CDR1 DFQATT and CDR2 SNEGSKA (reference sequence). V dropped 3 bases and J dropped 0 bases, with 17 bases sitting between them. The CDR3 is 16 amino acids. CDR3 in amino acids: CSASTRTEPYQETQYF. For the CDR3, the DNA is TGCAGTGCTAGCACTCGCACGGAACCGTACCAAGAGACCCAGTACTTC.

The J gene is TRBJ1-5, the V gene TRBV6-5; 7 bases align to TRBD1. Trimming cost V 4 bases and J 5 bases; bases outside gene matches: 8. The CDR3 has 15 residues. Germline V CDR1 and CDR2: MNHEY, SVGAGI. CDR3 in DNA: TGTGCCAGCAGTTTCACGACAGGGAACGATCAGCCCCAGCATTTT. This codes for CASSFTTGNDQPQHF.

For the CDR3, the DNA is TGCAGTGCTACCCTAACACTGGGAGGGTATAATTCACCCCTCCACTTT. It codes for CSATLTLGGYNSPLHF. The chain employs TRBV20-1 and TRBJ1-6; D uncertain. Per germline, CDR1 DFQATT and CDR2 SNEGSKA (reference sequence). The germline V and J ends were trimmed by 4 bases and 4 bases, with 17 bases remaining between them. This CDR3 region has 16 residues.

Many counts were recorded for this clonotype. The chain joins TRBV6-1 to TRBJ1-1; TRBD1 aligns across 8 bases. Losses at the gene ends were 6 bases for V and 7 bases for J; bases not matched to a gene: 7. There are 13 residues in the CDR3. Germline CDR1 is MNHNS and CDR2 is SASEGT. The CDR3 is CASRNQGQGEAFF. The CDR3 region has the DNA TGTGCCAGCAGAAACCAAGGACAGGGTGAAGCTTTCTTT.

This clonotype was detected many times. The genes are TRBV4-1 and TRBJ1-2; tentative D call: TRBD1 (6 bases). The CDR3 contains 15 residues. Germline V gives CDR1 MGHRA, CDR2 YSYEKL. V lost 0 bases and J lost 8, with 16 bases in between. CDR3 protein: CASSQDAGVQGGYTF. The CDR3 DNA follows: TGCGCCAGCAGCCAAGACGCGGGGGTTCAGGGGGGCTACACCTTC.

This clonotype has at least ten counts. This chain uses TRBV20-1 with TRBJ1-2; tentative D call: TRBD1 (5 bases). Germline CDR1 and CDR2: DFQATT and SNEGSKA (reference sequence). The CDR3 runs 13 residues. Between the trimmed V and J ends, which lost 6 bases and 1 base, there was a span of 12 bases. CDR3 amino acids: CSANRDGNYGYTF. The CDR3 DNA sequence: TGCAGTGCAAACCGGGACGGTAACTATGGCTACACCTTC.

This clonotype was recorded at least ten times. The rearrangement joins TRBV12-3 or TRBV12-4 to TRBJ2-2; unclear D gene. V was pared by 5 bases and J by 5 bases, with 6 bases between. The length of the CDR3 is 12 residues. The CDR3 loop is CASSTETGELFF. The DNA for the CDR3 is TGTGCCAGCAGTACGGAGACCGGGGAGCTGTTTTTT.

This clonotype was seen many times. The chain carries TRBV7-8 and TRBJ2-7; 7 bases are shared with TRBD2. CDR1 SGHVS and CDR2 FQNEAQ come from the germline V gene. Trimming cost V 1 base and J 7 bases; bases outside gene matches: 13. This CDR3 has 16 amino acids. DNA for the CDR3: TGTGCCAGCAGCTTAGTTGGGGGGGTAGCAATACGGGAGCAGTACTTC. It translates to CASSLVGGVAIREQYF.

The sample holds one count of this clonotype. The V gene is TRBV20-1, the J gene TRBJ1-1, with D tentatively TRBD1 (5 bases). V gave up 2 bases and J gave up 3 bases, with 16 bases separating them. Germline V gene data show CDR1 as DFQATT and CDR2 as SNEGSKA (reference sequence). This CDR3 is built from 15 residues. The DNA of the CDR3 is TGCAGTGCTAGACCGCCCAGTGGGGGGGACACTGAAGCTTTCTTT. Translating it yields CSARPPSGGDTEAFF.

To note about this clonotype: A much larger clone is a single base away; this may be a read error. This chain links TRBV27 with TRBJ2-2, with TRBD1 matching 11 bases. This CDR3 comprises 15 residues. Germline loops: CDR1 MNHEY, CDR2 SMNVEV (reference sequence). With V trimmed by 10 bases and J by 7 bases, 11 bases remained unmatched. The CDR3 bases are TGTGCCACCATCCCTGGACAGGGGGCTTACGGGGAGCTGTTTTTT. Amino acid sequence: CATIPGQGAYGELFF.